These 8 T cell receptor beta chains came from one sample sequenced in a study of shared clonotypes between healthy human individuals. CD45RO-negative CD8 cells positively selected for CCR7 made up the naive population, which excluded terminally differentiated effector memory CD45RA+ cells. Sequencing was performed with immunoSEQ multiplex PCR; in TCRdb, only in-frame clones are kept and a portion is missing. The sample lists approximately 2,200,000 clones; 85% to 95% were seen once. The material sequenced was naive CD8+ T cells from PBMCs. These TCRs come from a man between 18 and 29 years old in good health. Some clones in this sample may be carry-over from other donors' samples.

V is TRBV11-2 and J is TRBJ2-1; unclear D gene. The CDR3 sequence is 11 residues long. Germline-derived CDR1 and CDR2 are SGHAT and FQNNGV. The V end was cut by 5 bases, the J end by 8 bases, with 7 bases between. The DNA of the CDR3 is TGTGCCAGCAGCCCTGCTTATGAGCAGTTCTTC. Translated: CASSPAYEQFF.

About this clone itself: The sample carries other DNA sequences with the same CDR3. The CDR3 DNA follows: TGCGCCAGCAGTCCTAGGGGGGACGAGCAGTACTTC. Translated, it gives CASSPRGDEQYF. The J gene is TRBJ2-7, the V gene TRBV5-1; D may match TRBD1 or TRBD2 (6 bases each). This CDR3 contains 12 residues. Trimming took 5 bases from V and 5 from J, leaving 11 bases between them. Germline lookup yields CDR1 SGHRS and CDR2 YFSETQ.

This clone was found a few times. The chain uses TRBV20-1 and TRBJ1-1; D remains ambiguous. V dropped 2 bases and J dropped 3 bases, with 4 bases sitting between them. The CDR3 is 11 amino acids. CDR1 and CDR2 (germline): DFQATT, SNEGSKA (reference sequence). The CDR3: CSARIYTEAFF. The CDR3, as DNA: TGCAGTGCTAGAATATACACTGAAGCTTTCTTT.

The rearrangement uses TRBV9 and TRBJ1-3; TRBD1 aligns across 8 bases. The V and J ends lost 2 bases and 3 bases, in that order; junction bases with no gene match: 7. Germline lookup yields CDR1 SGDLS and CDR2 YYNGEE. The CDR3 has 16 residues. CDR3: CASSVRTGSFGNTIYF. The CDR3 nucleotides read TGTGCCAGCAGCGTCCGGACAGGGAGTTTTGGAAACACCATATATTTT.

The chain is built from TRBV30 and TRBJ2-5; D unresolved. The assigned J gene may be wrong: the sequence end matches TRBJ2-7 better. Germline V gene lookup returns CDR1 GTSNPN and CDR2 SVGIG (reference sequence). The CDR3 consists of 14 residues. CDR3 sequence reads: CAWSDLATSYEQYF. As DNA, the CDR3 is TGTGCCTGGAGCGACCTCGCCACGTCCTACGAGCAGTACTTC.

This clone was counted a few times. An end of the junction differs from the germline gene, which may be a read error. This rearrangement joins TRBV27 to TRBJ1-1, with D uncertain. CDR1 is MNHEY and CDR2 is SMNVEV in the germline V gene (reference sequence). This CDR3 comprises 13 residues. The CDR3 sequence: CASSSSVKTEAFF. In DNA, the CDR3 is TGTGCCAGCAGTTCGTCAGTGAAAACTGAAGCTTTCTTT.

The rearrangement uses TRBV27 and TRBJ2-3; TRBD1 agrees at 8 bases. The germline V gene has CDR1 MNHEY and CDR2 SMNVEV (reference sequence). V was clipped by 6 bases and J by 0 bases; unmatched bases: 5. There are 15 residues in the CDR3. The DNA for the CDR3 is TGTGCCAGCAGACGGACAGGGTTTAGCACAGATACGCAGTATTTT. Translating it yields CASRRTGFSTDTQYF.

As for this clone: The sample holds other DNA sequences that translate to the same CDR3. The chain employs TRBV27 and TRBJ2-3, with D maybe TRBD2 (5 bases). This CDR3 spans 11 amino acids. Germline CDR1 reads MNHEY; CDR2 reads SMNVEV (reference sequence). V dropped 5 bases and J dropped 5 bases, with 5 bases sitting between them. Here the CDR3 DNA reads TGTGCCAGCAGTGCGGGAGATACGCAGTATTTT. Protein sequence: CASSAGDTQYF.